This entry describes one TCR beta chain. The record originates from a study of T-cell memory formation after mild COVID-19. About the research overall: In these data, TCR clusters were largely donor specific.

Germline CDR1 and CDR2: SGHVS and FQNEAQ. Trimming shortened V by 1 base and J by 0 bases, and 10 bases separated the two germline ends. The CDR3 length is 17 residues. TCRdb ran MiXCR on the 5' RACE reads and lists one entry per CDR3 protein. This table has more than 250,000 distinct CDR3 sequences, 15% to 20% appearing once. This receptor was taken from a man between 18 and 35 years old who had mild COVID-19 (a few samples of this study predate the infection). Cell type and time point are not known. This chain links TRBV7-8 with TRBJ1-6; D remains unclear. Sequencing was performed on PBMCs or a T cell subset sorted from them (not recorded which). The CDR3 nucleotides are TGTGCCAGCAGCTTAGGGGCTTTGAGCTCCTATAATTCACCCCTCCACTTT. Translated, it gives CASSLGALSSYNSPLHF.